Following are 19 T cell receptor beta chains from one sample sequenced in a study of blood T cells in healthy people across ages. The use of a sample-barcoded 5' primer and a J-beta primer mix characterized a second PCR of roughly 7 to 12 cycles. A single record per CDR3 protein comes from TCRdb applying MiXCR to the 5' RACE reads. Of around 780,000 distinct CDR3 sequences detected, under 30% appear once; the ten largest clones hold over 2.5%. These data also featured in a second study, about T cells of mothers and their children.

Material for sequencing was blood. These receptor sequences come from a boy younger than 18 in good health.

Remarks on this clonotype: Germline is not matched at one junction end, which may reflect a read error. J is TRBJ1-6 and V is TRBV20-1, with D possibly TRBD1 on 6 matching bases. Per the germline V gene, CDR1 is DFQATT and CDR2 is SNEGSKA (reference sequence). CDR3 size: 14 residues. The DNA of the CDR3 is TGCAGTGCTAGACAGGGGCCATATAATTCACCCCTCCATTTT. This sequence encodes CSARQGPYNSPLHF.

The chain employs TRBV21-1 and TRBJ2-1; TRBD1 is the table's D call and was not checked against the DNA. TRBV21-1 is a documented pseudogene. The CDR3 runs 23 residues. The CDR3: CASSLQGQGWLAGGRSSYNEQFF. In nucleotides, the CDR3 is TGTGCCAGCAGCCTCCAGGGACAGGGGTGGCTAGCGGGGGGGAGGAGCTCCTACAATGAGCAGTTCTTC.

This clonotype has only a few counts. The V call is TRBV10-2, the J call TRBJ1-2; the D gene is possibly TRBD1 (6 bases). Germline CDR1 WSHSY, CDR2 SAAADI. The CDR3 has 16 amino acids. The V gene lost 8 bases and the J gene lost 5 bases, with 24 bases spanning the gap. The CDR3 nucleotides are TGCGCCAGCTGGCCCACGGACAGCCGGCTTGGGTATGGCTACACCTTC. Translated: CASWPTDSRLGYGYTF.

V gene TRBV20-1 combines with J gene TRBJ2-5; unclear D gene. Trimming cost V 4 bases and J 5 bases, with 8 bases left between them. This CDR3 has 11 amino acids. Germline CDR1 and CDR2: DFQATT and SNEGSKA (reference sequence). The CDR3 loop reads CSATVGETQYF. CDR3 coding DNA: TGCAGTGCTACTGTGGGCGAGACCCAGTACTTC.

This clonotype was seen a handful of times. This chain connects TRBV5-1 to TRBJ2-3, with 8 bases fitting TRBD1. The CDR3 has 15 residues. Germline CDR1 reads SGHRS; CDR2 reads YFSETQ. Trimming cost V 2 bases and J 6 bases; bases outside gene matches: 8. The DNA for the CDR3 is TGCGCCAGCAGCTTACAGGGGGTGATTACTGATACGCAGTATTTT. It yields the protein CASSLQGVITDTQYF.

The chain joins TRBV5-1 to TRBJ2-2, with D perhaps TRBD2 (6 bases). The V gene lost 4 bases and the J gene lost 5 bases, with 15 bases spanning the gap. Germline assignment: CDR1 SGHRS and CDR2 YFSETQ. This CDR3 is built from 15 residues. CDR3 in amino acids: CASSGGGSETGELFF. CDR3 coding DNA: TGCGCCAGCAGCGGGGGAGGCAGCGAGACCGGGGAGCTGTTTTTT.

The chain carries TRBV7-2 and TRBJ1-2, with unresolved D. V lost 2 bases, J lost 5 bases, and 24 bases lay in between. The germline V gene has CDR1 SGHTA and CDR2 FQGNSA. CDR3 length: 18 residues. The CDR3 is CASSLRPPLLGQRYGYTF. Here the CDR3 DNA reads TGTGCCAGCAGCTTACGCCCACCCCTCCTCGGTCAGCGGTATGGCTACACCTTC. The full variable domain, with the rest looked up from reference TRBV7-2 and TRBJ1-2, is GAGVSQSPSNKVTEKGKDVELRCDPISGHTALYWYRQSLGQGLEFLIYFQGNSAPDKSGLPSDRFSAERTGGSVSTLTIQRTQQEDSAVYLCASSLRPPLLGQRYGYTFGSGTRLTVV.

V is TRBV7-9 and J is TRBJ2-5; D unclear. CDR3 length: 17 amino acids. Trimming removed 3 bases from V and 0 bases from J, with 17 bases in between. Germline V gene data show CDR1 as SEHNR and CDR2 as FQNEAQ (reference sequence). For the CDR3, the DNA is TGTGCCAGCAGCTTGGGTAATCTCCCCTGGGACCAAGAGACCCAGTACTTC. It yields the protein CASSLGNLPWDQETQYF.

The chain recombines TRBV6-5 with TRBJ1-4; 7 bases agree with TRBD1. CDR3 size: 15 residues. CDR1 and CDR2 (germline): MNHEY, SVGAGI. Trimming cost V 2 bases and J 8 bases; bases outside gene matches: 8. The CDR3 nucleotides read TGTGCCAGCAGTTACCGGGGGACAGACGGCGAAAAACTGTTTTTT. This encodes CASSYRGTDGEKLFF.

This clonotype was picked up one time. The chain is built from TRBV4-1 and TRBJ1-5; D unclear. V was cut by 4 bases and J by 0 bases, with 7 bases left in between. Germline CDR1 MGHRA, CDR2 YSYEKL. The CDR3 covers 14 residues. The CDR3: CASSRLSSNQPQHF. Written as DNA, the CDR3 is TGCGCCAGCAGCCGTCTAAGTAGCAATCAGCCCCAGCATTTT.

The chain uses TRBV12-3 or TRBV12-4 and TRBJ1-1; D is unclear. This CDR3 contains 12 residues. Trimming left V 6 bases short and J 8 bases short, with 13 bases between. CDR3 in amino acids: CASRWREREAFF. The CDR3 DNA reads as TGTGCCAGCAGATGGAGAGAGAGAGAAGCTTTCTTT.

This chain joins TRBV9 and TRBJ2-5; no clear D gene. The assigned J gene may be wrong: the sequence end matches TRBJ2-1 better. CDR3 size: 15 residues. Germline V gene sequence: CDR1 SGDLS, CDR2 YYNGEE. CDR3 amino acids: CASSSDGEIRNEQFF. The CDR3, as DNA: TGTGCCAGCAGCTCAGATGGGGAAATTCGAAATGAGCAGTTCTTC.

The genes are TRBV6-5 and TRBJ2-5; D call uncertain. Trimming took off 0 bases at V and 7 bases at J, with 9 bases between the two ends. CDR1 and CDR2 from the germline V gene are MNHEY and SVGAGI. This CDR3 has 13 amino acids. CDR3 sequence: CASSYSPMRTQYF. The CDR3 region has the DNA TGTGCCAGCAGTTACTCCCCCATGAGGACCCAGTACTTC.

In the case of this clonotype: Germline and junction disagree at one end, which may indicate a read error. The gene calls are TRBV18 and TRBJ2-5, with D hard to call. The length of the CDR3 is 12 residues. The germline V gene has CDR1 KGHSH and CDR2 LQKENI. The CDR3 here is CASSPIQGTQYF. The CDR3 nucleotides read TGTGCCAGCTCTCCCATTCAAGGGACCCAGTACTTC.

The chain recombines TRBV7-2 with TRBJ2-7; 10 bases are shared with TRBD2. This CDR3 region has 16 residues. Germline V CDR1 and CDR2: SGHTA, FQGNSA. V lost 3 bases to trimming and J lost 0 bases; unmatched junction nucleotides: 5. The CDR3 loop is CASSFSGLAVSYEQYF. In DNA, the CDR3 is TGTGCCAGCAGCTTTAGTGGACTAGCGGTCTCCTACGAGCAGTACTTC.

A few counts support this clonotype. CDR3 bases: TGTGCCAGCAGCTCCCTACTTGGCACACAAGAGACCCAGTACTTC. Translating gives CASSSLLGTQETQYF. This sequence joins TRBV5-5 and TRBJ2-5; D unresolved. Trimming pared 3 bases from V and 2 bases from J, leaving 14 bases between. The germline gives CDR1 SGHKS, CDR2 YYEKEE (reference sequence). CDR3 length: 15 amino acids.

CDR3 DNA: TGTGCCAGCAGTTACAGACCAACAGGGGGTACTGAAGCTTTCTTT. Translation gives CASSYRPTGGTEAFF. The chain uses TRBV6-6 and TRBJ1-1; TRBD1 matches 8 bases. In germline, CDR1 is MNHNY, CDR2 SVGAGI (reference sequence). V was pared by 2 bases and J by 5 bases, with 7 bases of the junction left unmatched. The length of the CDR3 is 15 residues.

The rearrangement joins TRBV5-1 to TRBJ2-3; D remains ambiguous. The germline CDR1 and CDR2 sequences are SGHRS and YFSETQ. The CDR3 sequence is 14 residues long. The V end was cut by 0 bases, the J end by 6 bases, with 11 bases between. The CDR3 loop reads CASSLEFNRDTQYF. The CDR3 DNA reads as TGCGCCAGCAGCTTGGAATTTAACCGGGATACGCAGTATTTT.

This clonotype came up a few times. The gene calls are TRBV20-1 and TRBJ1-1; no reliable D call. V lost 1 base and J lost 1, with 13 bases in between. Germline V lookup: CDR1 DFQATT, CDR2 SNEGSKA (reference sequence). The CDR3 extends over 15 amino acids. The CDR3, as DNA: TGCAGTGCTAGAGTTTCCGCCAGGAAGAACACTGAAGCTTTCTTT. This codes for CSARVSARKNTEAFF.